The 23 T cell receptor beta chains below all came from one sample that was sequenced in a study of blood T cells in healthy people across ages. For the second PCR, which ran for about 6 to 12 cycles, a sample-barcoded 5' primer and a J-beta primer mix were used. In TCRdb, the 5' RACE reads were re-called with MiXCR into one record per CDR3 protein. The table includes around 1,500,000 distinct CDR3 sequences, approximately 28% detected once. The sequenced sample was blood. These TCRs come from a woman younger than 45 in good health.

This clonotype has a count of ten or more. V usage is TRBV29-1 and J usage is TRBJ2-7; 7 nucleotides line up with TRBD1. Trimming took 8 bases from V and 2 from J; bases not matched to a gene: 12. Germline assignment: CDR1 SQVTM and CDR2 ANQGSEA. This CDR3 spans 14 amino acids. The CDR3 here is CSFVGRQGPYEQYF. DNA for the CDR3: TGCAGCTTTGTGGGGCGACAGGGCCCCTACGAGCAGTACTTC.

This clonotype has just one count. The junction shows a germline mismatch at one end, possibly a read error. This chain connects TRBV15 to TRBJ2-2; no definite D call. The germline gives CDR1 LNHNV, CDR2 YYDKDF (reference sequence). This CDR3 spans 17 amino acids. In DNA, the CDR3 is TGTGTCACCAGCAGAGATTGGTCGGCCCCGAACACCGGGGAGCTGTTTTTT. Translating it yields CVTSRDWSAPNTGELFF. The full variable domain, in which reference TRBV15 and TRBJ2-2 provide the parts outside the CDR3, is DAMVIQNPRYQVTQFGKPVTLSCSQTLNHNVMYWYQQKSSQAPKLLFHYYDKDFNNEADTPDNFQSRRPNTSFCFLDIRSPGLGDTAMYLCVTSRDWSAPNTGELFFGEGSRLTVL.

This clonotype appeared many times. The chain links TRBV10-2 to TRBJ2-7; tentatively, D is TRBD1 (5 bases). The CDR3 covers 13 residues. Deletions cut 2 bases from V and 4 bases from J, with 9 bases between. Germline CDR1 and CDR2: WSHSY and SAAADI. The CDR3 bases are TGCGCCAGCAGTGAGGGCAGGGAATACGAGCAGTACTTC. As protein: CASSEGREYEQYF.

J is TRBJ1-3 and V is TRBV29-1, with no clear D. The CDR3 runs 13 residues. The V end was cut by 4 bases, the J end by 0 bases, with 7 bases between. CDR1 is SQVTM, CDR2 ANQGSEA, per germline. The CDR3 loop reads CSVGNLSGNTIYF. The CDR3 coding sequence is TGCAGCGTTGGAAACCTCTCTGGAAACACCATATATTTT. The full variable domain, with the rest looked up from reference TRBV29-1 and TRBJ1-3, is SAVISQKPSRDICQRGTSLTIQCQVDSQVTMMFWYRQQPGQSLTLIATANQGSEATYESGFVIDKFPISRPNLTFSTLTVSNMSPEDSSIYLCSVGNLSGNTIYFGEGSWLTVV.

There are a few counts of this clonotype. V is TRBV20-1 and J is TRBJ1-2; weak D call: TRBD1 (5 bases). Germline values: CDR1 DFQATT, CDR2 SNEGSKA (reference sequence). The germline V and J ends were trimmed by 7 bases and 6 bases, with 9 bases remaining between them. This CDR3 region has 10 residues. The chain's CDR3 is CSVEGNGYTF. For the CDR3, the DNA is TGCAGTGTCGAGGGGAATGGCTACACCTTC.

CDR3 nucleotides: TGTGCCAGCTCACCACCGGGTCTGAACTATGGCTACACCTTC. Translated: CASSPPGLNYGYTF. The J gene is TRBJ1-2, the V gene TRBV18; unclear D gene. The CDR3 contains 14 residues. V lost 0 bases and J 2 bases, leaving 7 bases between the germline ends. Looked up from germline, CDR1 is KGHSH and CDR2 is LQKENI.

This clonotype showed up many times. This chain uses TRBV7-8 with TRBJ2-7; TRBD1 is a possible D gene (6 bases). V was trimmed by 1 base and J by 7 bases, leaving 17 bases between them. Germline CDR1 SGHVS, CDR2 FQNEAQ. The CDR3 extends over 15 amino acids. Here the CDR3 DNA reads TGTGCCAGCAGCTTAGATCGAAAACAGGGTGATGAGCAGTACTTC. This encodes CASSLDRKQGDEQYF.

In the case of this clonotype: A junction end diverges from the germline sequence, so it may reflect a read error. J is TRBJ2-3 and V is TRBV10-3, with a possible D match to TRBD1 (6 bases). Per germline, CDR1 ENHRY and CDR2 SYGVKD. The CDR3 totals 15 residues. For the CDR3, the DNA is TGTGCCATCAGTGAGTCGAGGACCTCGACAGGTACGCAGTATTTT. Its protein is CAISESRTSTGTQYF.

This clonotype was detected only a few times. CDR3 DNA: TGCAGTGCGTCCGGGACAGTCACCTACAATGAGCAGTTCTTC. It encodes CSASGTVTYNEQFF. V usage is TRBV20-1 and J usage is TRBJ2-1; 7 nucleotides agree with TRBD1. Germline trimming cut 6 bases from V and 2 bases from J; bases unmatched to any gene: 7. Germline V lookup: CDR1 DFQATT, CDR2 SNEGSKA (reference sequence). The CDR3 has 14 residues.

This clonotype showed up just once. The V gene is TRBV12-3 or TRBV12-4, the J gene TRBJ2-4; D is possibly TRBD2 (5 bases). The J call is uncertain, as TRBJ2-5 better fits the DNA end. The CDR3 loop spans 13 amino acids. The CDR3 coding sequence is TGTGCCAGCCAATTGAGGGCGCAAGAGACCCAGTACTTC. Translated: CASQLRAQETQYF.

This rearrangement joins TRBV6-6 to TRBJ1-1; 8 positions agree with TRBD1. V lost 2 bases to trimming and J lost 0 bases; unmatched junction nucleotides: 8. Looked up from germline, CDR1 is MNHNY and CDR2 is SVGAGI (reference sequence). The CDR3 loop spans 17 amino acids. CDR3 amino acids: CASSYDRGKGVNTEAFF. In DNA, the CDR3 is TGTGCCAGCAGTTACGACAGGGGCAAGGGGGTGAACACTGAAGCTTTCTTT.

The sample holds a few counts of this clonotype. The junction differs from germline at one of its ends, possibly a read error. The chain recombines TRBV7-2 with TRBJ2-7, with 14 positions matching TRBD2. The germline gives CDR1 SGHTA, CDR2 FQGNSA. This CDR3 contains 19 residues. CDR3 loop: CASSSQPGLAGVRSYEQYF. The CDR3 nucleotides read TGTGCCAGCAGCTCTCAACCGGGACTAGCGGGAGTTCGGTCCTACGAACAGTACTTC.

This clonotype has a count of ten or more. V is TRBV12-3 or TRBV12-4 and J is TRBJ2-5; TRBD1 agrees at 7 bases. CDR3 length equals 15 residues. J was trimmed by 5 bases and V by 3 bases; bases with no gene match: 9. The CDR3 coding sequence is TGTGCCAGCAGTTTTACGGCAGGGGGTATTGAGACCCAGTACTTC. Translation: CASSFTAGGIETQYF.

To note about this clonotype: This could be a read error, since a much larger clone is one nucleotide away. The chain uses TRBV7-8 and TRBJ2-1; TRBD2 matches at 7 bases. CDR1 and CDR2 from the germline V gene are SGHVS and FQNEAQ. This CDR3 is 16 amino acids long. CDR3 in amino acids: CASRTTRESSYNKQFF. The CDR3 nucleotides are TGTGCCAGCAGGACCACGCGGGAGAGCTCCTACAATAAGCAGTTCTTC. Full variable domain (remainder filled in from reference TRBV7-8 and TRBJ2-1): GAGVSQSPRYKVAKRGQDVALRCDPISGHVSLFWYQQALGQGPEFLTYFQNEAQLDKSGLPSDRFFAERPEGSVSTLKIQRTQQEDSAVYLCASRTTRESSYNKQFFGPGTRLTVL.

The chain combines TRBV28 with TRBJ1-5; D is unresolved. Germline V gives CDR1 MDHEN, CDR2 SYDVKM. The V end was cut by 3 bases, the J end by 4 bases, with 7 bases between. The CDR3 runs 13 residues. CDR3 residues: CASSFQYNQPQHF. The CDR3 DNA reads TGTGCCAGCAGTTTCCAGTATAATCAGCCCCAGCATTTT.

V gene TRBV20-1 combines with J gene TRBJ2-3, with TRBD2 matching 11 bases. This CDR3 has 14 residues. V gave up 7 bases and J gave up 3 bases; unmatched junction bases: 6. Germline V gene data show CDR1 as DFQATT and CDR2 as SNEGSKA (reference sequence). The CDR3 DNA follows: TGCAGTGGGTATAGCGGGGGGGTAACAGATACGCAGTATTTT. Its translation: CSGYSGGVTDTQYF.

The chain links TRBV6-5 to TRBJ2-7; D is unresolved. Germline CDR1 is MNHEY and CDR2 is SVGAGI. The ends were cut back, 8 bases at V and 2 bases at J, with 10 bases in the middle. This CDR3 spans 12 amino acids. The CDR3 here is CASGRCPYEQYF. The CDR3, as DNA: TGTGCCAGCGGGCGCTGCCCCTACGAGCAGTACTTC.

In this sample, this clonotype turned up a few times. The V and J genes are TRBV3-1 and TRBJ2-3, with D possibly being TRBD1 or TRBD2 (5 bases each). Germline V CDR1 and CDR2: LGHDT, YNNKEL (reference sequence). V lost 4 bases, J lost 0 bases, and 14 bases lay in between. The CDR3 is 16 residues long. The CDR3 DNA is TGTGCCAGCAGCCTCGGGGCAGCGGCTAGCACAGATACGCAGTATTTT. This translates into CASSLGAAASTDTQYF.

The chain combines TRBV4-3 with TRBJ1-1; 9 bases align to TRBD1. The V segment lost 4 bases and the J segment 1 base; nucleotides outside the gene matches: 10. This CDR3 comprises 17 residues. Germline V gives CDR1 LGHNA, CDR2 YSLEER. The CDR3 loop is CASSRVDWGQGNTEAFF. The CDR3 region has the DNA TGCGCCAGCAGCCGAGTAGATTGGGGACAGGGGAACACTGAAGCTTTCTTT.

This sequence joins TRBV27 and TRBJ1-2, with 9 bases aligning to TRBD1. V gave up 6 bases and J gave up 5 bases; unmatched junction bases: 10. Looked up from germline, CDR1 is MNHEY and CDR2 is SMNVEV (reference sequence). There are 15 residues in the CDR3. The CDR3 coding sequence is TGTGCCAGCAGAGAACAGGGGGCGCTGAAATATGGCTACACCTTC. This gives the protein CASREQGALKYGYTF.

Details on this clonotype: The junction and the germline gene differ at one end; a read error may be behind it. The CDR3 spells CASSFRGSSTDAQYF. The CDR3 bases are TGTGCCAGCAGTTTTCGGGGGTCTAGCACAGATGCGCAGTATTTT. The rearrangement joins TRBV12-3 or TRBV12-4 to TRBJ2-3; weak D call: TRBD2 (6 bases). This CDR3 region has 15 residues.

This clonotype was seen a handful of times. The rearrangement links TRBV6-1 to TRBJ2-2, with 8 bases lining up with TRBD2. After removal of 7 bases from V and 5 bases from J, the junction contained 15 bases not matched to a gene. CDR1 is MNHNS and CDR2 is SASEGT in the germline V gene. This CDR3 has 17 residues. The CDR3, as DNA: TGTGCCAGCACTCAGGAGTTGGGGCTAGCGGGTACCGGGGAGCTGTTTTTT. Translation: CASTQELGLAGTGELFF.

As regards this clonotype: A much larger clone differs by one base, so this may be a read error. This chain joins TRBV7-2 and TRBJ2-5; a weak D match, TRBD2 (6 bases). V shed 5 bases and J shed 4 bases, with 20 bases lying between them. From germline, CDR1 is SGHTA and CDR2 FQGNSA. This CDR3 spans 16 amino acids. CDR3: CASSNRDPGRSETQYF. The CDR3 DNA reads as TGTGCCAGCAGCAACCGGGACCCTGGGAGGTCAGAGACCCAGTACTTC.